This TCR beta chain was identified during a study of cytomegalovirus exposure and HLA in healthy donors. General study points: The authors listed 150 to 200 TCR beta chains as cytomegalovirus-associated. With further analysis later on, most CMV-associated TCR beta chains appeared HLA-restricted. A later analysis by the authors found several of the most significant clusters apparently linked to common viral pathogens.

V dropped 1 base and J dropped 4; count of bases not matched to a gene: 1. CDR3 length: 15 residues. CDR1 and CDR2 from the germline V gene are SGHVS and FQNEAQ. Primers included in the PCR were 60 Vbeta and 13 Jbeta primers. Methods used by the authors: Later, an analysis found 75 million to 90 million unique TCR beta chains, and about 10 million of these were shared. Profiled with immunoSEQ multiplex PCR; TCRdb holds only in-frame clones, not every one. V and J calls and clone size are copied from that table; D and trimming were computed from the DNA. The sample has about 180,000 clones, around 80% seen once. In regard to this clone: Its antigen is as yet unknown.

This sequence originates from a woman aged 25 to 39 in good health and CMV-seropositive. The chain joins TRBV7-8 to TRBJ1-6; TRBD1 matches at 7 bases. The sample comprised PBMCs. The DNA for the CDR3 is TGTGCCAGCAGCTTAGGACAGGGATATAATTCACCCCTCCACTTT. Translated, it gives CASSLGQGYNSPLHF. The full variable domain, with the rest looked up from reference TRBV7-8 and TRBJ1-6, is GAGVSQSPRYKVAKRGQDVALRCDPISGHVSLFWYQQALGQGPEFLTYFQNEAQLDKSGLPSDRFFAERPEGSVSTLKIQRTQQEDSAVYLCASSLGQGYNSPLHFGNGTRLTVT.